These 14 T cell receptor beta chains were all obtained from the same sample, sequenced in a study of cytomegalovirus exposure and HLA in healthy donors (dated by TCRdb to the late 2010s). Receptor libraries were prepared by the immunoSEQ multiplex PCR assay. For the multiplex PCR, a mixture combining 60 forward primers for TCR Vbeta segments and 13 reverse primers for TCR Jbeta segments was used. TCRdb's version of the immuneACCESS table is confined to in-frame rearrangements and falls short of the full clone set. An unresolved V gene accounts for under half of the shortfall where checked; the remainder is of unknown origin. Here the sample has some 130,000 clones; about 72% occur a single time. The leading ten clones occupy about 1.5% of the sample. Material for sequencing was PBMCs. Receptor source: a man aged 30 to 39 in good health and CMV-seropositive.

This clone was picked up a small number of times. The chain employs TRBV20-1 and TRBJ2-7, with a tentative D call TRBD1 (5 bases). The V end was cut by 5 bases, the J end by 3 bases, with 8 bases between. CDR3 size: 11 residues. Germline loops: CDR1 DFQATT, CDR2 SNEGSKA (reference sequence). CDR3 sequence (DNA): TGCAGTGCTGTACAGGTCTACGAGCAGTACTTC. Amino acids: CSAVQVYEQYF.

The chain combines TRBV28 with TRBJ1-4; 8 positions match TRBD1. Germline loops: CDR1 MDHEN, CDR2 SYDVKM. V was pared by 3 bases and J by 7 bases, with 7 bases of the junction left unmatched. The CDR3 is made up of 15 amino acids. CDR3 residues: CASSFLRDRGEKLFF. CDR3 DNA sequence: TGTGCCAGCAGTTTCCTCCGTGACAGGGGTGAAAAACTGTTTTTT.

The chain is built from TRBV7-6 and TRBJ1-3; D not certain. Germline V lookup: CDR1 SGHVS, CDR2 FNYEAQ. V was cut by 5 bases and J by 4 bases, with 9 bases left in between. The CDR3 runs 13 residues. This CDR3 reads CASSANLGNTIYF. CDR3 nucleotide sequence: TGTGCCAGCAGCGCCAACTTAGGAAACACCATATATTTT.

The J gene is TRBJ2-1, the V gene TRBV29-1; TRBD2 matches at 11 bases. The CDR3 runs 15 residues. V dropped 4 bases and J dropped 0; count of bases not matched to a gene: 2. Germline lookup yields CDR1 SQVTM and CDR2 ANQGSEA. The CDR3 sequence: CSVVTSGSSYNEQFF. The CDR3 DNA reads as TGCAGCGTTGTAACTAGCGGGAGCTCCTACAATGAGCAGTTCTTC.

In its sample, this clone was seen once. The rearrangement uses TRBV6-5 and TRBJ1-5, with D possibly TRBD1 on 5 matching bases. The germline V and J ends were trimmed by 2 bases and 0 bases, with 11 bases remaining between them. The germline gives CDR1 MNHEY, CDR2 SVGAGI. The CDR3 contains 16 residues. The CDR3 region is CASSYPWTSSNQPQHF. CDR3 coding DNA: TGTGCCAGCAGTTACCCCTGGACATCTAGCAATCAGCCCCAGCATTTT.

The chain recombines TRBV27 with TRBJ2-5; 9 positions match TRBD1. V shed 7 bases, J shed 1 base, and the junction held 10 bases outside the gene matches. There are 16 residues in the CDR3. The germline V gene encodes CDR1 MNHEY and CDR2 SMNVEV (reference sequence). The CDR3 reads CASKQYGTGSQETQYF. CDR3 DNA: TGTGCCAGCAAACAATACGGGACAGGGTCCCAAGAGACCCAGTACTTC.

The J gene is TRBJ2-5, the V gene TRBV5-4; TRBD2 matches at 7 bases. The CDR3 spans 14 residues. The V and J ends lost 10 bases and 5 bases, in that order; junction bases with no gene match: 14. The germline V gene encodes CDR1 SGHNT and CDR2 YYREEE (reference sequence). The CDR3 sequence is CAAGWSPGRETQYF. In DNA form, the CDR3 reads TGTGCCGCGGGGTGGAGTCCCGGGAGGGAGACCCAGTACTTC.

The V call is TRBV4-3, the J call TRBJ1-1; TRBD1 might be the D (5 bases). The germline V gene encodes CDR1 LGHNA and CDR2 YSLEER. This CDR3 has 15 amino acids. V was clipped by 0 bases and J by 0 bases, with 8 bases between them. CDR3 DNA sequence: TGCGCCAGCAGCCAAGAAGCGGGGGTGAACACTGAAGCTTTCTTT. It codes for CASSQEAGVNTEAFF.

This chain links TRBV9 with TRBJ1-2, with D hard to call. V lost 4 bases and J lost 8, with 12 bases in between. CDR3 length: 12 residues. The germline V gene has CDR1 SGDLS and CDR2 YYNGEE. For the CDR3, the DNA is TGTGCCAGCAGCAACATGGAGGCGGGCTACACCTTC. It translates to CASSNMEAGYTF.

This clone was detected once. This chain links TRBV10-3 with TRBJ2-7, with 12 bases aligning to TRBD1. V shed 6 bases and J 2 bases; nucleotides not matched to a gene: 11. The germline CDR1 and CDR2 sequences are ENHRY and SYGVKD. This CDR3 is built from 17 residues. CDR3 coding DNA: TGTGCCATCAGACCCTCAGCGGGGACAGGGGGCGCCTACGAGCAGTACTTC. Its protein is CAIRPSAGTGGAYEQYF.

The chain uses TRBV5-3 and TRBJ1-2; 7 bases fit TRBD1. TRBV5-3 has ORF status, its function being uncertain. The V segment lost 1 base and the J segment 0 bases; nucleotides outside the gene matches: 15. CDR3 length: 19 amino acids. The CDR3 nucleotides are TGTGCCAGAAGCTTGTCGGGGGTATTAGGGACAGCAACTAACTATGGCTACACCTTC. It translates to CARSLSGVLGTATNYGYTF.

J is TRBJ2-3 and V is TRBV28; the D is unclear. Germline-derived CDR1 and CDR2 are MDHEN and SYDVKM. This CDR3 spans 16 amino acids. V lost 2 bases and J 0 bases, leaving 12 bases between the germline ends. The CDR3 bases are TGTGCCAGCAGTTTAAGCCAGGATATAAGCACAGATACGCAGTATTTT. Amino acid sequence: CASSLSQDISTDTQYF.

The chain links TRBV7-9 to TRBJ2-5; 8 nucleotides match TRBD1. The J call may be in error: the DNA end matches TRBJ2-7 better. Per the germline V gene, CDR1 is SEHNR and CDR2 is FQNEAQ (reference sequence). The CDR3 is 17 amino acids. The CDR3 sequence is CASSLLTPGQDPNEQYF. In DNA form, the CDR3 reads TGTGCCAGCAGCTTACTTACACCGGGACAGGACCCGAACGAGCAGTACTTC.

The chain employs TRBV5-1 and TRBJ2-3, with 12 bases lining up with TRBD2. Per germline, CDR1 SGHRS and CDR2 YFSETQ. V lost 7 bases and J lost 6; bases outside the gene matches: 6. This CDR3 has 14 amino acids. The CDR3 sequence is CASGLAGGVDTQYF. The CDR3 DNA reads TGCGCCAGCGGTCTAGCGGGAGGGGTGGATACGCAGTATTTT.